This TCR beta chain is from a study of technical replicates of blood from a few donors. Looked up from germline, CDR1 is SGDLS and CDR2 is YYNGEE. Trimming took 3 bases from V and 4 from J; bases not matched to a gene: 7. CDR3 length equals 15 residues. Data came from immunoSEQ multiplex PCR; TCRdb stores just in-frame clones and leaves some out. Of fewer than 100,000 clones listed, less than 95% are singletons. This receptor was taken from a human donor in good health. The rearrangement joins TRBV9 to TRBJ2-7, with 10 positions matching TRBD2. The sequencing input was T cells isolated from PBMCs. The CDR3 reads CASSGSGRAQYEQYF. The DNA of the CDR3 is TGTGCCAGCAGCGGAAGCGGGAGGGCCCAGTACGAGCAGTACTTC.